This T cell receptor (beta chain) was sequenced for a study of regulatory T cells in long-lasting Graves disease (dated by TCRdb to the early 2020s). Background for the entire study: Newly diagnosed Graves' disease patients had taken antithyroid drugs for less than 3 months. Peripheral blood TCR sequencing and RNA sequencing compared persistent Graves' disease patients with newly diagnosed Graves' disease patients. The study was conducted in China and was registered as a clinical trial. A total of around 35 samples underwent TCR sequencing: some 13 from persistent and around 20 from newly diagnosed Graves' disease patients.

Library preparation used multiplex PCR. For sequencing, an Illumina HiSeq 4000 was employed. iRepertoire HTBI primers and Arm-PCR amplification of CDR3 regions were used to construct TCR beta libraries. Before sequencing, the PCR products went through gel purification. The authors' pipeline ran thus. Across samples, about 64 TRBV and 15 or so TRBJ segments were identified and used for gene usage analysis of CDR3 amino acid clonotypes. Filtered high-quality paired reads were merged into contigs using COPE and FqMerger. BLAST was used to align contigs to the IMGT TRBV, TRBD and TRBJ reference genes, and CDR3 was defined following IMGT. Clonotypes above 0.1% frequency were classified as highly expanded clones. Shannon entropy was used to measure repertoire diversity, and the Gini coefficient was used to measure V-J evenness. Public clonotypes were defined as clonotypes shared by more than one individual. TCRdb passed the public sequencing reads through fastp at Q25 and MiXCR, retaining productive beta sequences. Merged by CDR3 protein, the rows form single entries marked with the most common genes and DNA. The V and J calls come from TCRdb's annotation, not from the publication. The sample contains roughly 420,000 distinct CDR3 sequences, around 15% of them found a single time. Approximately 22% of the sample goes to the ten largest clones.

Cut back by 4 bases and 4 bases, the V and J ends lie 22 bases apart. From the cysteine up to the phenylalanine, the CDR3 has a length of 17 residues. The sequence is cut down to CDR3 DNA, 51 bases in frame from base 1. What the time point label conveys for this sample: newly diagnosed GD, antithyroid drugs for less than 3 months. For both TCR sequencing and RNA sequencing, RNA was extracted from PBMCs in TRIzol. The diagnosis of Graves' disease was made according to American Thyroid Association guidelines. The patients came from an endocrinology department in Xi'an, China. Each patient gave approximately 9 milliliters of peripheral blood, collected in an EDTA anticoagulant tube. Ficoll Paque Plus density gradient separation was used to isolate PBMCs, and no additional T cell sorting was done. An Agilent 2100 Bioanalyzer and agarose gel were used to assess RNA quality, and a NanoDrop 2000 was used to measure RNA concentration.

As for this clonotype: What antigen it recognizes has not been identified. No much larger clone is present one base from it, and per-base qualities are unavailable.

Study-level results and caveats: The study examined only peripheral blood because the primary lesion, thyroid tissue, could not be accessed. Persistent patients shared more public clonotypes among themselves (around 2,800) than newly diagnosed patients did (more than 850). Lower TCR Shannon entropy and fewer highly expanded clones were observed in persistent Graves' disease patients than in newly diagnosed patients, which suggested clonal expansion. The authors acknowledged the small sample size as a limitation that may reduce accuracy. Sequencing and analysis were limited to the TCR beta chain. TRBV28, TRBJ1-2 and TRBJ2-5 were preferentially used in persistent disease, while TRBV20-1 and TRBJ2-1 were favored in newly diagnosed disease.

The starting material was peripheral blood mononuclear cells (PBMCs), obtained at new diagnosis, from a patient treated with antithyroid drugs. The receptor was isolated from a female donor with Graves disease. The sequence links TRBV12-3 or TRBV12-4 to TRBJ1-2; the best D guess is TRBD1, with 5 bases matching. The DNA sequence follows: TGTGCCAGCAGTTCTGGGGACTGGGGAGAGAGCGGCTATGGCTACACCTTC. Its amino acids are CASSSGDWGESGYGYTF.